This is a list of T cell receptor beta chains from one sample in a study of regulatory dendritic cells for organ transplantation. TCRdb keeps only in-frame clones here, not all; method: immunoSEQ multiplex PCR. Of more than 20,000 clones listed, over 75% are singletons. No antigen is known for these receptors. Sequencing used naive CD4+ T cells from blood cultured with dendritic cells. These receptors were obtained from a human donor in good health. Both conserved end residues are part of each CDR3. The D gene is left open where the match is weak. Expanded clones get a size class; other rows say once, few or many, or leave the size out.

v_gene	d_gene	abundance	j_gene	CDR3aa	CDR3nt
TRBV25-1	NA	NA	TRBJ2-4	CASTPGGLNIQYF	TGTGCCAGCACTCCTGGGGGACTAAACATTCAGTACTTC
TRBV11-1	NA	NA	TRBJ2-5	CASSLGGLEETQYF	TGTGCCAGCAGCTTAGGGGGACTGGAAGAGACCCAGTACTTC
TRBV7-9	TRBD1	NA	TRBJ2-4	CASSWETFSGTGWSIQYF	TGTGCCAGCAGCTGGGAAACTTTCTCCGGGACAGGGTGGAGCATTCAGTACTTC
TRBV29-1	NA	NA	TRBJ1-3	CSVLDLTGTGNTIYF	TGCAGCGTTCTAGACCTCACAGGGACTGGAAACACCATATATTTT
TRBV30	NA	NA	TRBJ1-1	CAWSRENTEAFF	TGTGCCTGGAGTAGAGAAAACACTGAAGCTTTCTTT
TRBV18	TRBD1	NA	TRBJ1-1	CASSEGAALLTEAFF	TGTGCCAGCTCCGAGGGGGCAGCCCTTTTGACTGAAGCTTTCTTT
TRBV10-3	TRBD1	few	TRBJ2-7	CAISVRQGEYEQYF	TGTGCCATCAGTGTTCGGCAGGGGGAGTACGAGCAGTACTTC
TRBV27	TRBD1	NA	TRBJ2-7	CASSYTGGADAPYEQYF	TGTGCCAGCAGTTACACAGGGGGAGCGGACGCTCCGTACGAGCAGTACTTC
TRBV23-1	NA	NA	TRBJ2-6	CASSIRANVLTF	TGCGCCAGCAGTATCCGGGCCAACGTCCTGACTTTC
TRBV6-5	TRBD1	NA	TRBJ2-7	CASSHRDRGHYEQYF	TGTGCCAGCAGTCACCGGGACAGGGGGCACTACGAGCAGTACTTC
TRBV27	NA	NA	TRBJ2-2	CASSSPGDTGELFF	TGTGCCAGCAGCTCCCCCGGGGACACCGGGGAGCTGTTTTTT
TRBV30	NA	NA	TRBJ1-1	CAWRYTEAFF	TGTGCCTGGAGGTACACTGAAGCTTTCTTT
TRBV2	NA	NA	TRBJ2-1	CASAGDSSYNEQFF	TGTGCCAGCGCGGGGGACAGCTCCTACAATGAGCAGTTCTTC
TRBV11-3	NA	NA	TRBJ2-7	CASSTTGYEQYF	TGTGCCAGCAGCACAACAGGCTACGAGCAGTACTTC
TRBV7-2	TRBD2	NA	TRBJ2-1	CASSLAGGNEQFF	TGTGCCAGCAGCCTAGCGGGGGGCAATGAGCAGTTCTTC
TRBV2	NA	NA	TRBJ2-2	CASSPRILTGELFF	TGTGCCAGCAGTCCGAGGATTCTCACCGGGGAGCTGTTTTTT
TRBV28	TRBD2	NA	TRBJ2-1	CARTPLGLAGGREQFF	TGTGCCAGGACGCCCCTCGGACTAGCGGGAGGCCGTGAGCAGTTCTTC
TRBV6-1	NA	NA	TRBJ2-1	CASSEARRVELF	TGTGCCAGCAGTGAAGCGCGCCGGGTTGAACTCTTC
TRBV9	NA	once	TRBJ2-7	CASSVVLKGSGPVDEQYF	TGTGCCAGCAGCGTAGTTTTAAAAGGGTCAGGGCCGGTCGACGAGCAGTACTTC
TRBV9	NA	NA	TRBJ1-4	CASSVLGHSTEKLFF	TGTGCCAGCAGCGTTCTGGGACACTCGACCGAAAAACTGTTTTTT
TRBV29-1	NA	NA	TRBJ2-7	CSVVPLKGSYEQYF	TGCAGCGTTGTTCCCCTAAAAGGCTCCTACGAGCAGTACTTC
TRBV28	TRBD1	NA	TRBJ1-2	CASISGQGSYGYTF	TGTGCCAGCATATCGGGACAGGGGAGCTATGGCTACACCTTC
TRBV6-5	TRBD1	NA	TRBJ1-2	CASSIQGAGGYTF	TGTGCCAGCAGCATACAGGGGGCGGGTGGCTACACCTTC
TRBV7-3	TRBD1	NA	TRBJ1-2	CASSPRTGLTDGYTF	TGTGCCAGCAGCCCGCGGACAGGGTTAACTGATGGCTACACCTTC
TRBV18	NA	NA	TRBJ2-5	CASSPHVTDQETQYF	TGTGCCAGCTCACCCCACGTGACGGACCAAGAGACCCAGTACTTC